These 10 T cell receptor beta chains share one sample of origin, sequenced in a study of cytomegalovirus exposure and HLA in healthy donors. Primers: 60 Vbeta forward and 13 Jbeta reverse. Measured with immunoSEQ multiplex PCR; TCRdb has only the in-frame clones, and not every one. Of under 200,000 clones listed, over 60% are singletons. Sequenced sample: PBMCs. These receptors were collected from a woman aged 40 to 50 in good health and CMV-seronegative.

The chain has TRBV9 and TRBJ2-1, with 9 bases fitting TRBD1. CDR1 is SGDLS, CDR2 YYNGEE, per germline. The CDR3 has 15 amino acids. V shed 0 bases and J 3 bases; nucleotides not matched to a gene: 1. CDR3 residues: CASSVEDRGYNEQFF. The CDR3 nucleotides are TGTGCCAGCAGCGTAGAGGACAGGGGCTACAATGAGCAGTTCTTC.

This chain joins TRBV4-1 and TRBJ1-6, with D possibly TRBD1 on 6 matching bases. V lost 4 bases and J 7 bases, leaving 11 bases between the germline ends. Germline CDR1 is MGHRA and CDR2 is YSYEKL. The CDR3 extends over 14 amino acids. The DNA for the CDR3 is TGCGCCAGCAGCCTGGGACAAGGGAATTCACCCCTCCACTTT. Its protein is CASSLGQGNSPLHF.

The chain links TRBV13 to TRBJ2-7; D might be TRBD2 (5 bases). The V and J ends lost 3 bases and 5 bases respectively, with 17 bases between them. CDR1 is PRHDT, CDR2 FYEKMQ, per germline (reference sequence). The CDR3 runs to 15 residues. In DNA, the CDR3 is TGTGCCAGCAGCTTGGGATGGGAGAGGGATGACGAGCAGTACTTC. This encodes CASSLGWERDDEQYF.

CDR3 in amino acids: CASSLVGGPYEQYF. The CDR3 DNA sequence: TGCGCCAGCAGCTTGGTGGGGGGGCCCTACGAGCAGTACTTC. The genes are TRBV5-1 and TRBJ2-5, with TRBD2 as a possible D gene (7 bases). The J call may be in error: the DNA end matches TRBJ2-7 better. The CDR3 loop spans 14 amino acids. Germline assignment: CDR1 SGHRS and CDR2 YFSETQ.

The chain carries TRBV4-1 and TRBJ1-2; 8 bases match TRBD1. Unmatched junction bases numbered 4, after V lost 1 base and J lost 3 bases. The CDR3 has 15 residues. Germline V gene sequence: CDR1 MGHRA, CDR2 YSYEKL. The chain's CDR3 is CASSQGQGAYYGYTF. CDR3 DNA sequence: TGCGCCAGCAGCCAAGGGCAGGGGGCCTACTATGGCTACACCTTC.

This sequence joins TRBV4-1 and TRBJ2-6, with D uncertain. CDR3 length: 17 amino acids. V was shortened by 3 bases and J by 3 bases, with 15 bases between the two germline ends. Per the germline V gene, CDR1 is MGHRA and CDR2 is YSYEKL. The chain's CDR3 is CASSHPLTSNGANVLTF. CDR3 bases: TGCGCCAGCAGCCACCCCCTCACGAGTAATGGGGCCAACGTCCTGACTTTC.

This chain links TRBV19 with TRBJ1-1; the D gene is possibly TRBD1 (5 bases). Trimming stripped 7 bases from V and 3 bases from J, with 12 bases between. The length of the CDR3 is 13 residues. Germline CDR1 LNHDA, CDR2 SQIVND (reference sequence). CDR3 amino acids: CASTHRGDTEAFF. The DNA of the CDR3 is TGTGCCAGTACCCACCGGGGGGACACTGAAGCTTTCTTT.

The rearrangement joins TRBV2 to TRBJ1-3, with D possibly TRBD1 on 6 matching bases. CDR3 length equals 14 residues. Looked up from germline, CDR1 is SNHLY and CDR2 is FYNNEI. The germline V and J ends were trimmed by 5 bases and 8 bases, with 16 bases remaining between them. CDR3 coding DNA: TGTGCCAGCAGTAGGAGACAGGCCCTAGACACCATATATTTT. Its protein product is CASSRRQALDTIYF.

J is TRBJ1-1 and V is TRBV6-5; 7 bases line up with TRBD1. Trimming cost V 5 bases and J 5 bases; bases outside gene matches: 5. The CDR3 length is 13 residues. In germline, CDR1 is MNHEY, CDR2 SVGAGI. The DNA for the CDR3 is TGTGCCAGCAGTAAAACAGGGGTAACTGAAGCTTTCTTT. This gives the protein CASSKTGVTEAFF.

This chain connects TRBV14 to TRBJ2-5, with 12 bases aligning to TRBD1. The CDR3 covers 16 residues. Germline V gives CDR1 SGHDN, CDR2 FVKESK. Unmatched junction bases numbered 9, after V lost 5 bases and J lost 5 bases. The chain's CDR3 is CASSYDRDRGLETQYF. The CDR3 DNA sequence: TGTGCCAGCAGCTATGACCGGGACAGGGGGCTTGAGACCCAGTACTTC. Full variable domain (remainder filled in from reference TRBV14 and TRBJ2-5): EAGVTQFPSHSVIEKGQTVTLRCDPISGHDNLYWYRRVMGKEIKFLLHFVKESKQDESGMPNNRFLAERTGGTYSTLKVQPAELEDSGVYFCASSYDRDRGLETQYFGPGTRLLVL.